This T cell receptor (beta chain) was found in a study of cytomegalovirus exposure and HLA in healthy donors. Overall study context: Drawn from HLA-typed donors, about 85 million unique TCRs were held in an early data release. Regarding the study as a whole: A later examination showed that TCR association rates differed by HLA locus, with DRB1 most and HLA-C fewest. Clonal expansion was found to be greater in HLA-associated TCR beta chains than in equally common others in a later analysis. An analysis that was carried out later associated 15,000 to 20,000 TCR beta sequences with HLA alleles at 0.05 false discovery rate.

Amplification used 60 Vbeta primers and 13 Jbeta primers. Data came from immunoSEQ multiplex PCR; TCRdb stores just in-frame clones and leaves some out. The sample holds 95,000 to 150,000 clones; around 82% are singletons and the top ten take about 3.7%. Of note for this clone: The antigen remains undetermined.

The sequencing input was PBMCs. The TCR sequence derives from a woman aged 40 to 55 in good health and CMV-seropositive.

The CDR3 DNA is TGTGCCAGCAGCTGGGACAGAACCTACGAGCAGTACTTC. Protein sequence: CASSWDRTYEQYF. This sequence joins TRBV6-5 and TRBJ2-7; 7 nucleotides match TRBD1. The CDR3 has 13 residues. V was pared by 6 bases and J by 2 bases, with 4 bases of the junction left unmatched. CDR1 and CDR2 from the germline V gene are MNHEY and SVGAGI.